The rows below give T cell receptor beta chains drawn from one sample of a study of siplizumab effects on memory and regulatory T cells. The table came from immunoSEQ multiplex PCR; TCRdb's copy has only in-frame clones and leaves some out. The sample has around 100,000 clones; nearly 95% are singletons. Sequencing was carried out using Tregs sorted from blood. These receptors were taken from a human donor in good health. Each CDR3 is given with its conserved first and last residue. Each record gives: CDR3 length, J gene, D gene, clone size, V gene, CDR3 DNA, CDR3 protein. D genes are given only for firm matches. Clone size is shown for a subset of rows, as once, few, many or a class of expanded clone.

>14|TRBJ1-1|NA|NA|TRBV6-6
TGTGCCAGCAAAACGGGGGGTTGGGACACTGAAGCTTTCTTT
CASKTGGWDTEAFF
>12|TRBJ2-7|TRBD1|NA|TRBV5-1
TGCGCCAGCAGCACCGGCCAGGGGGCTGCGTACTTC
CASSTGQGAAYF
>14|TRBJ1-2|NA|once|TRBV5-1
TGCGCCAGCAGCTTGGATCTGGTTAACTATGGCTACACCTTC
CASSLDLVNYGYTF
>14|TRBJ2-7|NA|NA|TRBV11-2
TGTGCCAGCAGCTTAGAACCGGGCAACTACGAGCAGTACTTC
CASSLEPGNYEQYF
>13|TRBJ1-5|NA|NA|TRBV6-6
TGTGCCAGCAGGGACTTTAGCAATCAGCCCCAGCATTTT
CASRDFSNQPQHF
>14|TRBJ2-2|TRBD2|NA|TRBV19
TGTGCCAGTAGTCCCCCGGGGGGCACCGGGGAGCTGTTTTTT
CASSPPGGTGELFF
>14|TRBJ2-2|TRBD1|NA|TRBV4-1
TGCGCCAGCAGCCAAGGACAGGGGCCCGGGGAGCTGTTTTTT
CASSQGQGPGELFF
>14|TRBJ1-6|TRBD1|NA|TRBV25-1
TGTGCCAGCAGCGAGGACAGGGAAGGGTCACCCCTCCACTTT
CASSEDREGSPLHF
>15|TRBJ1-2|TRBD1|NA|TRBV5-1
TGCGCCAGCAGGAGCGGACAGGCCACTAACTATGGCTACACCTTC
CASRSGQATNYGYTF
>14|TRBJ1-1|TRBD1|NA|TRBV6-1
TGTGCCAGCAGGACAGGGAGTACGAACACTGAAGCTTTCTTT
CASRTGSTNTEAFF
>16|TRBJ2-1|TRBD2|NA|TRBV2
TGTGCCAGCAGTCCTCCTAGCGGCGGGATCTACAATGAGCAGTTCTTC
CASSPPSGGIYNEQFF
>16|TRBJ1-2|NA|NA|TRBV5-1
TGCGCCAGCAGCTTGGGCGGGACCACAAGCACCGGTAGCTACACCTTC
CASSLGGTTSTGSYTF
>14|TRBJ1-3|NA|once|TRBV6-1
TGTGCCAGCACCCGGGGGACATCTGGAAACACCATATATTTT
CASTRGTSGNTIYF
>14|TRBJ1-3|NA|NA|TRBV6-5
TGTGCCAGCAGTTACGGGTCCTCTGGAAACACCATATATTTT
CASSYGSSGNTIYF
>14|TRBJ2-2|NA|few|TRBV15
TGTGCCACCAGCAGAGGACGAAGCACCGGGGAGCTGTTTTTT
CATSRGRSTGELFF
>13|TRBJ2-1|NA|NA|TRBV25-1
TGTGCCAGCAGTGAAGCGGTTTACAATGAGCAGTTCTTC
CASSEAVYNEQFF
>15|TRBJ1-5|NA|medium-sized|TRBV2
TGTGCCAGCAGTGCTGAGGGGGGGAGCAATCAGCCCCAGCATTTT
CASSAEGGSNQPQHF
>14|TRBJ1-2|NA|NA|TRBV6-5
TGTGCCAGCAGTCTCAGGTCTTCTAACTATGGCTACACCTTC
CASSLRSSNYGYTF
>11|TRBJ1-4|NA|NA|TRBV20-1
TGCAGTGCTAGTCTGGGGGAAAAACTGTTTTTT
CSASLGEKLFF
>15|TRBJ2-7|TRBD2|NA|TRBV7-6
TGTGCCAGCAGTCCCCGGGGACTAGCGGGGAGTGAGCAGTACTTC
CASSPRGLAGSEQYF
>17|TRBJ2-1|NA|NA|TRBV5-1
TGCGCCAGCAGCTTAGGGGTTCTCCCAGGAGGTTACAATGAGCAGTTCTTC
CASSLGVLPGGYNEQFF
>13|TRBJ1-2|NA|NA|TRBV30
TGTGCCTGGAGTGCACAGGTTTCCTATGGCTACACCTTC
CAWSAQVSYGYTF
>16|TRBJ1-2|TRBD1|NA|TRBV5-1
TGCGCCAGCAGTTTCGGGACAGCAACAGCTAACTATGGCTACACCTTC
CASSFGTATANYGYTF
>15|TRBJ2-7|TRBD1|NA|TRBV14
TGTGCCAGCAGCCATGGCCGGGACAGCTCCTACGAGCAGTACTTC
CASSHGRDSSYEQYF
>18|TRBJ1-3|NA|NA|TRBV5-6
TGTGCCAGCAGCTTGGAAGGTCCGGGGGCGCAGTCTGGAAACACCATATATTTT
CASSLEGPGAQSGNTIYF
>15|TRBJ2-7|TRBD2|NA|TRBV27
TGTGCCAGCAGTTCACTAGCGGGAAATGACTACGAGCAGTACTTC
CASSSLAGNDYEQYF
>13|TRBJ1-2|NA|NA|TRBV5-1
TGCGCCAGCAGCTTGGAGGCGGTCTATGGCTACACCTTC
CASSLEAVYGYTF
>13|TRBJ1-2|NA|NA|TRBV7-8
TGTGCCAGCAGCTTAGCAAGCCGCCGCGGCTACACCTTC
CASSLASRRGYTF
>15|TRBJ2-5|TRBD1|NA|TRBV11-2
TGTGCCAGCAGCCGGACAGGGGGGGACTTGGAGACCCAGTACTTC
CASSRTGGDLETQYF
>15|TRBJ1-6|TRBD1|NA|TRBV5-6
TGTGCCAGCAGCGGACTGGACAGGGACAATTCACCCCTCCACTTT
CASSGLDRDNSPLHF
>13|TRBJ2-7|TRBD1|NA|TRBV11-3
TGTGCCAGCAGCTACCGACAGGGCTACGAGCAGTACTTC
CASSYRQGYEQYF
>15|TRBJ1-1|TRBD1|NA|TRBV19
TGTGCCAGTAGTATTGGGACAGGGGGCGGATCTGAAGCTTTCTTT
CASSIGTGGGSEAFF
>15|TRBJ1-3|NA|NA|TRBV18
TGTGCCAGCTCACCGACAGGTCCGCCGGGAAACACCATATATTTT
CASSPTGPPGNTIYF
>12|TRBJ2-5|NA|NA|TRBV5-1
TGCGCCAGCAGCTTGGACCAAGAGACCCAGTACTTC
CASSLDQETQYF
>15|TRBJ1-2|NA|once|TRBV19
TGTGCCAGTAGTATCCAAGACCGACCGACCTATGGCTACACCTTC
CASSIQDRPTYGYTF
>13|TRBJ1-5|NA|many|TRBV2
TGTGCCAGCAGTCCAAGGCAGGATCAGCCCCAGCATTTT
CASSPRQDQPQHF